This T cell receptor (beta chain) was sequenced in a study of blood T cells in healthy people across ages. Study results and caveats: Per-million-T-cell TCR beta diversity fell roughly linearly with age.

A sample-barcoded 5' primer and a J-beta primer mix were used in a second PCR of roughly 7 to 12 cycles. TCRdb reprocessed the 5' RACE reads with MiXCR, giving one entry per CDR3 protein. The data contain around 990,000 distinct CDR3 sequences, approximately 26% of them seen just once; the ten biggest clones take up less than 0.85%. In this sample, this clonotype turned up a few times. Its target is not known. Germline V gives CDR1 DFQATT, CDR2 SNEGSKA (reference sequence). This CDR3 has 15 residues. Trimming removed 3 bases from V and 8 bases from J; junction bases left unmatched: 11. These data were also filed under a second study, of T cells of mothers and their children. That report notes: An overlap that was slightly higher, though non-significant, was seen in related mother-child pairs versus unrelated pairs. T cell clones that were persistent and microchimeric went undetected.

The origin of this receptor is a girl aged 2 to 9 in good health. This sequence joins TRBV20-1 and TRBJ2-1; 9 nucleotides agree with TRBD2. Input material: blood. The CDR3 DNA follows: TGCAGTGCTAGGGGACCGGGACTAGCTTCCCATGAGCAGTTCTTC. Encoded protein: CSARGPGLASHEQFF.